This TCR beta chain was sequenced for a study of memory CD4+ T cells and cytomegalovirus serostatus. In the study overall: Healthy Belgian adult donors included nine or ten CMV-positive and some 24 CMV-negative people. Study-wide points: Suggested: most of the CMV-linked TCR signature lies in CD4+ memory cells. CD4+ memory repertoires contained about 40% of the roughly 160 reported CMV TCRbeta sequences.

Germline lookup yields CDR1 SGHNT and CDR2 YYREEE (reference sequence). The CDR3 length is 14 residues. V shed 0 bases and J shed 5 bases, with 11 bases lying between them. A word on this clone: The antigen is not known.

The table came from immunoSEQ multiplex PCR; TCRdb's copy has only in-frame clones and leaves some out. This table has approximately 46,000 clones, under 85% appearing once. The sort gate was single viable CD3+CD4+CD8-CD45RO+ cells for memory CD4+ T cells. Serum IgG to CMV pp150, pp28, p38 and p52 defined serostatus. This chain links TRBV5-4 with TRBJ2-5; the D gene is possibly TRBD2 (7 bases). The material sequenced was memory CD4+ T cells from blood. The TCR originated in an adult in good health and CMV-seronegative. Written as DNA, the CDR3 is TGTGCCAGCAGCTTGGTCAGGGGAGGGGAGACCCAGTACTTC. Its protein product is CASSLVRGGETQYF.